These 32 T cell receptor beta chains came from one sample sequenced in a study of shared T cell receptors in the human thymus. Produced via immunoSEQ multiplex PCR; TCRdb's table is partial and in-frame only. Of 700,000 or so clones in the sample, 80% to 90% are singletons; the top ten hold 0.0095% to 0.011%. The data were also submitted as part of a second study, on human thymus T cells.

The source material was thymocytes. Receptors originate from a girl under three years old with a congenital heart defect.

This clone was recorded once. This sequence joins TRBV7-9 and TRBJ2-1; the match to TRBD2 covers 10 bases. The CDR3 is made up of 19 amino acids. Germline CDR1 is SEHNR and CDR2 is FQNEAQ (reference sequence). J was trimmed by 6 bases and V by 1 base; bases with no gene match: 15. The CDR3 coding sequence is TGTGCCAGCAGCTTAGTGGGGTGCGGGGTGGCTAGCGGGGGCAATGAGCAGTTCTTC. This sequence encodes CASSLVGCGVASGGNEQFF.

This rearrangement joins TRBV18 to TRBJ2-7, with a weak D call TRBD1 (6 bases). V shed 5 bases and J shed 3 bases, with 20 bases lying between them. This CDR3 has 16 residues. Per the germline V gene, CDR1 is KGHSH and CDR2 is LQKENI. The DNA of the CDR3 is TGTGCCAGCTCAATCGGTCTCGGGGACACTCACTACGAGCAGTACTTC. It is translated as CASSIGLGDTHYEQYF.

The chain uses TRBV10-2 and TRBJ2-7, with 8 bases lining up with TRBD2. The CDR3 contains 15 residues. Trimming took 3 bases from V and 5 from J; bases not matched to a gene: 9. Germline V CDR1 and CDR2: WSHSY, SAAADI. CDR3 sequence: CASSDPPGGGDEQYF. The CDR3 region has the DNA TGCGCCAGCAGTGACCCCCCGGGGGGGGGCGACGAGCAGTACTTC.

The gene calls are TRBV4-3 and TRBJ1-2, with 7 bases that match TRBD1. The CDR3 is 15 residues long. Trimming removed 0 bases from V and 6 bases from J; junction bases left unmatched: 7. Germline V lookup: CDR1 LGHNA, CDR2 YSLEER. The CDR3 here is CASSQESRGTHGYTF. CDR3 nucleotides: TGCGCCAGCAGCCAAGAAAGCAGGGGGACCCATGGCTACACCTTC.

The chain links TRBV6-1 to TRBJ2-5; 9 nucleotides agree with TRBD1. The V gene's germline CDR1 is MNHNS and CDR2 SASEGT. The J segment lost 3 bases and the V segment lost 4 bases, leaving 3 bases of the junction unmatched. This CDR3 comprises 14 residues. The CDR3 loop reads CASSARTGEETQYF. CDR3 coding DNA: TGTGCCAGCAGTGCCCGGACAGGGGAAGAGACCCAGTACTTC.

The CDR3 loop reads CASSLREYGYTF. The CDR3 coding sequence is TGTGCCAGCAGTTTGAGGGAATATGGCTACACCTTC. This chain uses TRBV28 with TRBJ1-2, with D unresolved. The ends were cut back, 3 bases at V and 5 bases at J, with 7 bases in the middle. CDR1 is MDHEN and CDR2 is SYDVKM in the germline V gene. The CDR3 spans 12 residues.

The chain employs TRBV4-2 and TRBJ2-1, with 9 bases identical to TRBD1. V was clipped by 1 base and J by 6 bases; unmatched bases: 13. This CDR3 is built from 18 residues. CDR1 LGHNA and CDR2 YNFKEQ come from the germline V gene. In nucleotides, the CDR3 is TGTGCCAGCAGCCAAGTTGCAGGGACAGGGCTTTTCCGCAATGAGCAGTTCTTC. Translated, it gives CASSQVAGTGLFRNEQFF.

This clone was counted once. The chain recombines TRBV2 with TRBJ1-2, with D maybe TRBD1 (5 bases). Per germline, CDR1 SNHLY and CDR2 FYNNEI. Trimming pared 7 bases from V and 6 bases from J, leaving 15 bases between. This CDR3 has 13 residues. Here the CDR3 DNA reads TGTGCCAGCATCCTTGGCAGGGTCCATGGCTACACCTTC. This sequence encodes CASILGRVHGYTF.

The chain uses TRBV15 and TRBJ1-5; perhaps TRBD1 as D (5 bases). Between the trimmed V and J ends, which lost 1 base and 7 bases, there was a span of 14 bases. The length of the CDR3 is 15 residues. CDR1 and CDR2 (germline): LNHNV, YYDKDF (reference sequence). CDR3 sequence: CATSRGGPGVQPQHF. The CDR3 nucleotides are TGTGCCACCAGCAGAGGGGGCCCGGGTGTGCAGCCCCAGCATTTT.

V usage is TRBV27 and J usage is TRBJ1-2, with 8 bases identical to TRBD1. This CDR3 contains 17 residues. The ends lost 5 bases at V and 8 bases at J; junction bases unmatched: 19. The V gene's germline CDR1 is MNHEY and CDR2 SMNVEV (reference sequence). CDR3 DNA sequence: TGTGCCAGCAGTATGAGGACAGGGAATCTTCTGATGTCGGGCTACACCTTC. This gives the protein CASSMRTGNLLMSGYTF.

The chain has TRBV4-3 and TRBJ2-1; 10 nucleotides agree with TRBD2. Losses at the gene ends were 0 bases for V and 7 bases for J; bases not matched to a gene: 6. Germline V gives CDR1 LGHNA, CDR2 YSLEER. The CDR3 runs 16 residues. In DNA, the CDR3 is TGCGCCAGCAGCCAAGATCAGGAGCGGGGGGGGAATGAGCAGTTCTTC. Translating gives CASSQDQERGGNEQFF.

The chain couples TRBV7-2 to TRBJ1-5; D is unclear. With 2 bases removed from V and 0 bases from J, the gap between germline ends came to 11 bases. This CDR3 is built from 16 residues. CDR1 and CDR2 (germline): SGHTA, FQGNSA. The chain's CDR3 is CASSLSSGISNQPQHF. Written as DNA, the CDR3 is TGTGCCAGCAGCTTATCTTCGGGTATTAGCAATCAGCCCCAGCATTTT.

This chain links TRBV9 with TRBJ1-5; maybe TRBD1 (6 bases). V was trimmed by 4 bases and J by 5 bases, leaving 13 bases between them. The CDR3 consists of 14 residues. Per the germline V gene, CDR1 is SGDLS and CDR2 is YYNGEE. DNA of the CDR3: TGTGCCAGCAGCTCGGGACAAATCCATCAGCCCCAGCATTTT. It encodes CASSSGQIHQPQHF.

The chain links TRBV7-2 to TRBJ2-7; 10 bases agree with TRBD1. CDR1 and CDR2 from the germline V gene are SGHTA and FQGNSA. The ends lost 5 bases at V and 0 bases at J; junction bases unmatched: 16. This CDR3 contains 19 residues. CDR3 coding DNA: TGTGCCAGCAGCCAACCGGAGGGGGACAGGGGCAGTAGCTCCTACGAGCAGTACTTC. Translating gives CASSQPEGDRGSSSYEQYF.

V and J are TRBV5-1 and TRBJ1-3; tentatively, D is TRBD1 (5 bases). V was trimmed by 0 bases and J by 0 bases, leaving 13 bases between them. Per germline, CDR1 SGHRS and CDR2 YFSETQ. The CDR3 consists of 17 residues. CDR3 loop: CASSLVEGDFSGNTIYF. The CDR3 DNA follows: TGCGCCAGCAGCTTGGTCGAAGGGGACTTCTCTGGAAACACCATATATTTT.

The DNA for the CDR3 is TGTGCCAGCAGCTCACCGGGACTAGCGGGGAAATACGAGCAGTACTTC. Encoded protein: CASSSPGLAGKYEQYF. The chain carries TRBV7-6 and TRBJ2-7, with 13 bases aligning to TRBD2. Losses at the gene ends were 4 bases for V and 4 bases for J; bases not matched to a gene: 7. This CDR3 has 16 residues. Germline CDR1 SGHVS, CDR2 FNYEAQ.

The chain uses TRBV11-3 and TRBJ2-2, with 9 bases that match TRBD1. CDR1 and CDR2 from the germline V gene are SGHNT and YENEEA. The CDR3 consists of 17 residues. J was trimmed by 1 base and V by 5 bases; bases with no gene match: 8. The chain's CDR3 is CASSPKGGQGNTGELFF. DNA of the CDR3: TGTGCCAGCAGCCCCAAGGGGGGACAGGGGAACACCGGGGAGCTGTTTTTT.

This chain links TRBV2 with TRBJ2-7, with 9 nucleotides matching TRBD1. The CDR3 covers 14 residues. Germline V gene data show CDR1 as SNHLY and CDR2 as FYNNEI. V was pared by 9 bases and J by 6 bases, with 12 bases of the junction left unmatched. CDR3 bases: TGTGCCAGTCACCACGGGACAGGGAGCTCCGAGCAGTACTTC. Translating it yields CASHHGTGSSEQYF.

This clone was counted once. This chain connects TRBV4-1 to TRBJ2-5; perhaps TRBD2 as D (7 bases). This CDR3 is 17 amino acids long. Germline V gives CDR1 MGHRA, CDR2 YSYEKL. Trimming stripped 0 bases from V and 5 bases from J, with 19 bases between. CDR3 protein: CASSQESGGGNQETQYF. Written as DNA, the CDR3 is TGCGCCAGCAGCCAAGAATCGGGGGGCGGTAATCAGGAGACCCAGTACTTC.

The CDR3 loop is CASSEAGSGQGHSNQPQHF. CDR3 in DNA: TGTGCCAGCAGTGAAGCAGGATCGGGACAGGGCCATAGCAATCAGCCCCAGCATTTT. This sequence joins TRBV6-1 and TRBJ1-5; 9 nucleotides agree with TRBD1. Germline V lookup: CDR1 MNHNS, CDR2 SASEGT. The CDR3 covers 19 residues. V gave up 0 bases and J gave up 0 bases; unmatched junction bases: 9.

The chain carries TRBV29-1 and TRBJ1-4; weak D call: TRBD1 (5 bases). This CDR3 spans 12 amino acids. Germline CDR1 is SQVTM and CDR2 is ANQGSEA. V was clipped by 4 bases and J by 11 bases, with 14 bases between them. The CDR3 reads CSVGGRAGKLFF. DNA of the CDR3: TGCAGCGTTGGTGGCAGGGCCGGGAAACTGTTTTTT.

The rearrangement uses TRBV29-1 and TRBJ1-1; possibly TRBD1 for D (5 bases). V was shortened by 7 bases and J by 3 bases, with 18 bases between the two germline ends. CDR1 SQVTM and CDR2 ANQGSEA come from the germline V gene. The CDR3 consists of 14 residues. The CDR3 sequence: CSALSSQDYTEAFF. In DNA, the CDR3 is TGCAGCGCCTTATCGTCACAGGATTACACTGAAGCTTTCTTT.

Only one count was recorded for this clone. The chain has TRBV6-1 and TRBJ1-2, with TRBD1 matching over 12 bases. The CDR3 extends over 15 amino acids. Losses at the gene ends were 10 bases for V and 8 bases for J; bases not matched to a gene: 14. Germline-derived CDR1 and CDR2 are MNHNS and SASEGT. The CDR3 loop is CATVGTGGLFDGYTF. The CDR3 bases are TGTGCCACCGTAGGGACAGGGGGCCTTTTTGACGGCTACACCTTC.

This clone was recorded only once. The CDR3 bases are TGTGCCAGCAGTGACGGGAAACTGACACGAACTAACTATGGCTACACCTTC. The encoded protein is CASSDGKLTRTNYGYTF. The V call is TRBV6-1, the J call TRBJ1-2; no reliable D call. Germline lookup yields CDR1 MNHNS and CDR2 SASEGT. Trimming pared 3 bases from V and 0 bases from J, leaving 17 bases between. This CDR3 comprises 17 residues.

The chain combines TRBV11-2 with TRBJ1-2, with D perhaps TRBD1 (6 bases). In germline, CDR1 is SGHAT, CDR2 FQNNGV. V lost 4 bases, J lost 2 bases, and 14 bases lay in between. CDR3 length: 15 amino acids. Written as DNA, the CDR3 is TGTGCCAGCAGCTCCAAATTCACAGGGAACTATGGCTACACCTTC. Its translation is CASSSKFTGNYGYTF.

The genes are TRBV7-9 and TRBJ1-1; possibly TRBD1 for D (5 bases). Trimming stripped 7 bases from V and 1 base from J, with 22 bases between. The CDR3 consists of 17 residues. Per germline, CDR1 SEHNR and CDR2 FQNEAQ (reference sequence). The DNA of the CDR3 is TGTGCCAGCAATGGACATTTATGGGAAACGTCGAACACTGAAGCTTTCTTT. Encoded protein: CASNGHLWETSNTEAFF.

The CDR3 DNA follows: TGTGCCAGCAGTTTATCCCCCATGGACAGAGGCCATCGGTCCATGAACACTGAAGCTTTCTTT. Protein product: CASSLSPMDRGHRSMNTEAFF. The V and J genes are TRBV27 and TRBJ1-1; D is perhaps TRBD1 (6 bases). V shed 0 bases and J shed 0 bases, with 26 bases lying between them. Per the germline V gene, CDR1 is MNHEY and CDR2 is SMNVEV (reference sequence). The CDR3 has 21 amino acids.

The chain links TRBV6-6 to TRBJ2-3, with 9 nucleotides matching TRBD2. V lost 2 bases to trimming and J lost 4 bases; unmatched junction nucleotides: 7. Germline-derived CDR1 and CDR2 are MNHNY and SVGAGI (reference sequence). This CDR3 is built from 16 residues. The CDR3 DNA sequence: TGTGCCAGCAGTTACCGGCCTAGCGGGGTGTCAGATACGCAGTATTTT. As protein: CASSYRPSGVSDTQYF.

This clone is a singleton in its sample. The gene calls are TRBV4-1 and TRBJ2-7; 7 bases align to TRBD1. The CDR3 consists of 15 residues. With V trimmed by 3 bases and J by 2 bases, 7 bases remained unmatched. Germline loops: CDR1 MGHRA, CDR2 YSYEKL. The CDR3 nucleotides read TGCGCCAGCAGCCATTTAGGGACAGCTACCTACGAGCAGTACTTC. Its protein product is CASSHLGTATYEQYF.

V usage is TRBV6-5 and J usage is TRBJ1-1; the D is unclear. The CDR3 covers 14 residues. In germline, CDR1 is MNHEY, CDR2 SVGAGI. Trimming removed 6 bases from V and 1 base from J, with 12 bases in between. This CDR3 is CASRSRSGNTEAFF. The CDR3 nucleotides read TGTGCCAGCAGGTCACGGTCCGGGAACACTGAAGCTTTCTTT.

J is TRBJ1-1 and V is TRBV9; TRBD1 matches 8 bases. V lost 0 bases and J lost 5; bases outside the gene matches: 9. Germline V gives CDR1 SGDLS, CDR2 YYNGEE. The CDR3 extends over 16 amino acids. CDR3 in DNA: TGTGCCAGCAGCGTAGGGGCAGGGGGCGAAGGGACTGAAGCTTTCTTT. Translated, it gives CASSVGAGGEGTEAFF.

A note on this clone: One end of the junction is discordant with germline, which a read error may explain. J is TRBJ1-2 and V is TRBV5-4, with D hard to call. The CDR3 is 14 amino acids. Germline CDR1 SGHNT, CDR2 YYREEE (reference sequence). CDR3 in DNA: TGTGCCAGCAGCGAGAATAGAGAAGACTACGGCTACACCTTC. Its translation is CASSENREDYGYTF.